Each of the 25 T cell receptor beta chains below was sequenced from the same sample in a study of cytomegalovirus exposure and HLA in healthy donors. The PCR used 60 Vbeta and 13 Jbeta primers. Assay: immunoSEQ multiplex PCR; the TCRdb copy retains only in-frame clones and omits some. Among approximately 150,000 clones listed, approximately 80% were seen once. Sequenced input: PBMCs. The receptor source for this set is a male donor in good health and CMV-seropositive.

The CDR3 here is CASSPQGAGNQPQHF. The CDR3, as DNA: TGTGCCAGCTCACCACAGGGGGCTGGCAATCAGCCCCAGCATTTT. The chain combines TRBV18 with TRBJ1-5; TRBD1 aligns across 7 bases. This CDR3 contains 15 residues. The germline gives CDR1 KGHSH, CDR2 LQKENI. V was pared by 1 base and J by 2 bases, with 2 bases of the junction left unmatched.

The rearrangement uses TRBV27 and TRBJ1-4, with 7 bases that match TRBD1. V trimming: 5 bases; J trimming: 7 bases; junction bases outside the gene matches: 7. CDR3 size: 14 residues. The germline V gene encodes CDR1 MNHEY and CDR2 SMNVEV (reference sequence). CDR3 nucleotide sequence: TGTGCCAGCAGTATTCACAGGGGTAGTGAAAAACTGTTTTTT. Protein sequence: CASSIHRGSEKLFF.

This clone has a handful of counts. The chain couples TRBV2 to TRBJ1-2; the D gene is possibly TRBD1 (6 bases). This CDR3 comprises 13 residues. The ends were cut back, 5 bases at V and 2 bases at J, with 9 bases in the middle. Germline loops: CDR1 SNHLY, CDR2 FYNNEI. CDR3 sequence (DNA): TGTGCCAGCAGTTCGGACAGAAACTATGGCTACACCTTC. Its translation: CASSSDRNYGYTF.

The chain combines TRBV6-1 with TRBJ2-7; weak D call: TRBD2 (7 bases). The CDR3 runs to 14 residues. Trimming removed 2 bases from V and 3 bases from J, with 11 bases in between. In germline, CDR1 is MNHNS, CDR2 SASEGT. The CDR3 DNA is TGTGCCAGCAGTGAATTGGGAGGGGGCTACGAGCAGTACTTC. This sequence encodes CASSELGGGYEQYF.

J is TRBJ1-5 and V is TRBV6-5; no definite D call. Deletions cut 7 bases from V and 5 bases from J, with 12 bases between. The V gene's germline CDR1 is MNHEY and CDR2 SVGAGI. The CDR3 covers 13 residues. The CDR3 is CASKSSAYQPQHF. The CDR3 nucleotides read TGTGCCAGCAAGAGTAGTGCGTATCAGCCCCAGCATTTT.

This chain connects TRBV13 to TRBJ2-6; 8 bases match TRBD1. The germline V gene has CDR1 PRHDT and CDR2 FYEKMQ (reference sequence). The junction had 7 bases not matched to a gene; V was cut back by 5 bases and J by 1 base. This CDR3 has 17 residues. The CDR3 sequence: CASSLGTGGSGANVLTF. In DNA, the CDR3 is TGTGCCAGCAGCCTCGGGACAGGTGGATCTGGGGCCAACGTCCTGACTTTC.

The chain recombines TRBV4-3 with TRBJ1-1, with no clear D. The ends were cut back, 1 base at V and 0 bases at J, with 12 bases in the middle. The CDR3 covers 16 residues. Germline V gene sequence: CDR1 LGHNA, CDR2 YSLEER. CDR3 nucleotide sequence: TGCGCCAGCAGCCAAGCGTTACACCCTTTGAACACTGAAGCTTTCTTT. Protein sequence: CASSQALHPLNTEAFF.

The chain has TRBV19 and TRBJ1-5; a possible D gene is TRBD1 (5 bases). Trimming left V 5 bases short and J 0 bases short, with 11 bases between. The CDR3 covers 15 residues. Per the germline V gene, CDR1 is LNHDA and CDR2 is SQIVND (reference sequence). CDR3 sequence (DNA): TGTGCCAGTAGTTCAGGGTGGATTAGCAATCAGCCCCAGCATTTT. Translation gives CASSSGWISNQPQHF.

The J gene is TRBJ1-1, the V gene TRBV10-3, with D unclear. The CDR3 totals 12 residues. The V gene lost 6 bases and the J gene lost 4 bases, with 9 bases spanning the gap. Germline loops: CDR1 ENHRY, CDR2 SYGVKD. CDR3 coding DNA: TGTGCCATCAGGGCGGAGGCCACTGAAGCTTTCTTT. Its protein product is CAIRAEATEAFF.

The chain couples TRBV19 to TRBJ2-5; possibly TRBD2 for D (6 bases). The ends were cut back, 6 bases at V and 9 bases at J, with 17 bases in the middle. Per germline, CDR1 LNHDA and CDR2 SQIVND (reference sequence). CDR3 length: 13 residues. CDR3 coding DNA: TGTGCCAGTAGCGCCGGGACTGACGTAGCCCAGTACTTC. It encodes CASSAGTDVAQYF. Supplemented by reference TRBV19 and TRBJ2-5, the full variable domain reads DGGITQSPKYLFRKEGQNVTLSCEQNLNHDAMYWYRQDPGQGLRLIYYSQIVNDFQKGDIAEGYSVSREKKESFPLTVTSAQKNPTAFYLCASSAGTDVAQYFGPGTRLLVL.

The chain links TRBV9 to TRBJ1-4, with no clear D. The CDR3 spans 16 residues. Germline V CDR1 and CDR2: SGDLS, YYNGEE. V lost 4 bases, J lost 0 bases, and 13 bases lay in between. CDR3 nucleotide sequence: TGTGCCAGCAGCCCCTCGATCGGAGCAACTAATGAAAAACTGTTTTTT. Its translation: CASSPSIGATNEKLFF.

The chain links TRBV5-1 to TRBJ2-1; 11 bases fit TRBD2. V was pared by 3 bases and J by 4 bases, with 3 bases of the junction left unmatched. Germline V lookup: CDR1 SGHRS, CDR2 YFSETQ. The CDR3 is made up of 15 amino acids. The CDR3, as DNA: TGCGCCAGCAGCTCCGGGACTAGCGGTTACAATGAGCAGTTCTTC. Translated, it gives CASSSGTSGYNEQFF.

The chain is built from TRBV15 and TRBJ2-3; no clear D. Trimming took 0 bases from V and 3 from J, leaving 7 bases between them. CDR1 is LNHNV, CDR2 YYDKDF, per germline (reference sequence). The CDR3 length is 14 residues. The CDR3 reads CATSRDGLTDTQYF. In DNA form, the CDR3 reads TGTGCCACCAGCAGAGATGGCCTTACAGATACGCAGTATTTT.

The V and J genes are TRBV5-6 and TRBJ2-1; D perhaps matches TRBD2 (5 bases). Germline V lookup: CDR1 SGHDT, CDR2 YYEEEE. The CDR3 is 14 residues long. Trimming stripped 2 bases from V and 3 bases from J, with 9 bases between. The CDR3 region is CASSFGGYYNEQFF. The CDR3 DNA follows: TGTGCCAGCAGCTTCGGAGGCTACTACAATGAGCAGTTCTTC.

This clone has only one observation. This sequence joins TRBV6-1 and TRBJ2-1, with 10 bases fitting TRBD2. J lost 8 bases, V lost 8 bases, and 12 bases had no gene match. The CDR3 is 15 residues long. The germline V gene has CDR1 MNHNS and CDR2 SASEGT. CDR3 DNA: TGTGCCAGCGGCCTTCTTAGCGGGGGGCCCCATGAGCAGTTCTTC. Translating gives CASGLLSGGPHEQFF.

The rearrangement joins TRBV5-5 to TRBJ2-7; TRBD2 is a possible D gene (5 bases). The CDR3 is 16 residues long. CDR1 and CDR2 (germline): SGHKS, YYEKEE (reference sequence). V shed 0 bases and J shed 5 bases, with 18 bases lying between them. The CDR3 loop is CASSLAGSGRADEQYF. The CDR3 DNA sequence: TGTGCCAGCAGCTTGGCGGGGTCAGGCCGGGCCGACGAGCAGTACTTC.

The chain carries TRBV6-6 and TRBJ1-5; no clear D gene. The CDR3 sequence is 15 residues long. The germline V and J ends were trimmed by 6 bases and 7 bases, with 19 bases remaining between them. Germline-derived CDR1 and CDR2 are MNHNY and SVGAGI (reference sequence). In nucleotides, the CDR3 is TGTGCCAGCAGCTACGGGCCCCAGCTCGGACAGCCCCAGCATTTT. It yields the protein CASSYGPQLGQPQHF.

This clone was seen more than once but under ten times. J is TRBJ2-7 and V is TRBV4-1; D not certain. The CDR3 loop spans 16 amino acids. Germline CDR1 and CDR2: MGHRA and YSYEKL. Trimming took off 4 bases at V and 3 bases at J, with 19 bases between the two ends. The CDR3: CASSPRLSKNGYEQYF. The CDR3 region has the DNA TGCGCCAGCAGCCCGCGTCTGTCTAAGAACGGCTACGAGCAGTACTTC.

The chain links TRBV27 to TRBJ2-7; D ambiguous. The CDR3 spans 14 residues. The V gene's germline CDR1 is MNHEY and CDR2 SMNVEV (reference sequence). V gave up 0 bases and J gave up 5 bases, with 11 bases separating them. CDR3 bases: TGTGCCAGCAGTTTATCGGCGGCAGACCACGAGCAGTACTTC. Translating gives CASSLSAADHEQYF.

This CDR3 reads CASSHATIGQRDQPQHF. As DNA, the CDR3 is TGCGCCAGCAGCCACGCAACGATAGGACAGCGTGACCAGCCCCAGCATTTT. The rearrangement links TRBV4-1 to TRBJ1-5; D is possibly TRBD1 (6 bases). V gave up 3 bases and J gave up 7 bases, with 22 bases separating them. Germline CDR1 MGHRA, CDR2 YSYEKL. CDR3 length: 17 residues.

The chain uses TRBV6-6 and TRBJ2-5; 10 nucleotides match TRBD1. J lost 4 bases, V lost 4 bases, and 9 bases had no gene match. Germline CDR1 reads MNHNY; CDR2 reads SVGAGI (reference sequence). The CDR3 covers 16 residues. The CDR3 DNA reads as TGTGCCAGCAGTTCCCCGGGACAGGGGTTCTCAGAGACCCAGTACTTC. Its protein is CASSSPGQGFSETQYF.

This clone was detected only a few times. This chain joins TRBV2 and TRBJ2-7; D is possibly TRBD1 (5 bases). Germline V gene lookup returns CDR1 SNHLY and CDR2 FYNNEI. This CDR3 spans 13 amino acids. CDR3 protein: CALAILGPYEQYF. In nucleotides, the CDR3 is TGTGCGCTGGCTATCCTGGGGCCCTACGAGCAGTACTTC.

This clone was observed a single time. The rearrangement links TRBV5-4 to TRBJ2-1, with D maybe TRBD2 (6 bases). The ends were cut back, 3 bases at V and 10 bases at J, with 14 bases in the middle. Germline CDR1 reads SGHNT; CDR2 reads YYREEE (reference sequence). The CDR3 totals 13 residues. Here the CDR3 DNA reads TGTGCCAGCAGCTGGGTCGGGGGAGGCGAGCAGTTCTTC. Translation: CASSWVGGGEQFF.

The CDR3 loop reads CASSLRGTTNEKLFF. CDR3 coding DNA: TGCGCCAGCAGCCTACGGGGGACAACTAATGAAAAACTGTTTTTT. The chain carries TRBV5-1 and TRBJ1-4, with D possibly TRBD1 on 5 matching bases. Trimming took 4 bases from V and 0 from J, leaving 10 bases between them. The CDR3 runs 15 residues. Germline V gene sequence: CDR1 SGHRS, CDR2 YFSETQ.

The V and J genes are TRBV6-5 and TRBJ2-5, with 8 bases matching TRBD1. The end of the DNA fits TRBJ2-7 better, so the J call may be wrong. This CDR3 has 15 residues. Germline V gene lookup returns CDR1 MNHEY and CDR2 SVGAGI. The CDR3 DNA is TGTGCCAGCAGTTTGGCGGGACAGGCGTATTACGAGCAGTACTTC. Protein sequence: CASSLAGQAYYEQYF.